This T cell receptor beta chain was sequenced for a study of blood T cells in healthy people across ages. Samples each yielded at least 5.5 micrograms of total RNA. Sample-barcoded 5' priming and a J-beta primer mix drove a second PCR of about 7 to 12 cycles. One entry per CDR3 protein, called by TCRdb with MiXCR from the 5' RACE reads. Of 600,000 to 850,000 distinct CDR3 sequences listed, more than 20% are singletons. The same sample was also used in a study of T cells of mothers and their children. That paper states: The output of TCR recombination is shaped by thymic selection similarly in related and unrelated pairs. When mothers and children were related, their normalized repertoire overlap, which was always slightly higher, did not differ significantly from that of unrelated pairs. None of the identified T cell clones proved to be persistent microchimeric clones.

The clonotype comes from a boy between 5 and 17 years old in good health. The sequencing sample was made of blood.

CDR3 residues: CASSSLSANNEQFF. The CDR3 DNA follows: TGTGCCAGCAGTTCCCTTAGCGCGAACAATGAGCAGTTCTTC. The rearrangement joins TRBV12-3 or TRBV12-4 to TRBJ2-1; D possibly corresponds to TRBD2 (5 bases). Trimming left V 4 bases short and J 5 bases short, with 12 bases between. CDR3 size: 14 residues.